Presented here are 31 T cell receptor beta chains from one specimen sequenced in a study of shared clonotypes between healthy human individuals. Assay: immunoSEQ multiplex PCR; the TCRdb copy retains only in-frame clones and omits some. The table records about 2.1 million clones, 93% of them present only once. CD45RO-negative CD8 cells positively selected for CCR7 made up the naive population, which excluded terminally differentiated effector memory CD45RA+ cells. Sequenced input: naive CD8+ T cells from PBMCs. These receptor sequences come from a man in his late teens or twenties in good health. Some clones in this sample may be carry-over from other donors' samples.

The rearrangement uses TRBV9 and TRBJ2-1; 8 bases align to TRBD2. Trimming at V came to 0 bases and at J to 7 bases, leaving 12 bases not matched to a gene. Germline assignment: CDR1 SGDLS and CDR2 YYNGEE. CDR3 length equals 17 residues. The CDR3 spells CASSVAGGRSPGNEQFF. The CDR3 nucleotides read TGTGCCAGCAGCGTAGCTGGCGGGAGGTCCCCGGGAAATGAGCAGTTCTTC.

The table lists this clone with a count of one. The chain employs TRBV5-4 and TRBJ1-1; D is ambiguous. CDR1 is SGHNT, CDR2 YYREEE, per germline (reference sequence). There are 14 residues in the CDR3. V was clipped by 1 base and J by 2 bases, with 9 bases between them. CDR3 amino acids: CASSLPGVNTEAFF. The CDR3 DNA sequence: TGTGCCAGCAGCTTGCCAGGCGTCAACACTGAAGCTTTCTTT. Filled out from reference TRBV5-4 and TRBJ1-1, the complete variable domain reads ETGVTQSPTHLIKTRGQQVTLRCSSQSGHNTVSWYQQALGQGPQFIFQYYREEENGRGNFPPRFSGLQFPNYSSELNVNALELDDSALYLCASSLPGVNTEAFFGQGTRLTVV.

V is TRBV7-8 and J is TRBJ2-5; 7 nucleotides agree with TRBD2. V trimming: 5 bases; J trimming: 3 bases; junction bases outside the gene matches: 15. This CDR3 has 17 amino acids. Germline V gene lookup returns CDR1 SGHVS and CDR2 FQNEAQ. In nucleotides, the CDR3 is TGTGCCAGCAGCCCGTCACCCTCCGGGAGGAGGGAAGAGACCCAGTACTTC. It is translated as CASSPSPSGRREETQYF.

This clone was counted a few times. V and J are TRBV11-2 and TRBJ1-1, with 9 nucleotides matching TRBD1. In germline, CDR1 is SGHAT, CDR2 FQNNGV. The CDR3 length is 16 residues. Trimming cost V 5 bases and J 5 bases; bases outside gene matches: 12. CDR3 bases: TGTGCCAGCAGCCCGTGGGACAGGGCGTTTGGTACTGAAGCTTTCTTT. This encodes CASSPWDRAFGTEAFF. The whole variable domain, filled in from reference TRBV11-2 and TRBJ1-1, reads EAGVAQSPRYKIIEKRQSVAFWCNPISGHATLYWYQQILGQGPKLLIQFQNNGVVDDSQLPKDRFSAERLKGVDSTLKIQPAKLEDSAVYLCASSPWDRAFGTEAFFGQGTRLTVV.

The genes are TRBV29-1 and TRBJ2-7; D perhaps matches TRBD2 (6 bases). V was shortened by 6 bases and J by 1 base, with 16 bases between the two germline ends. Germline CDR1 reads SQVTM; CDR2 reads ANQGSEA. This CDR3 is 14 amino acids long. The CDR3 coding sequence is TGCAGCGTGGAGGCTCGGGGAGGTTCCTACGAGCAGTACTTC. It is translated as CSVEARGGSYEQYF.

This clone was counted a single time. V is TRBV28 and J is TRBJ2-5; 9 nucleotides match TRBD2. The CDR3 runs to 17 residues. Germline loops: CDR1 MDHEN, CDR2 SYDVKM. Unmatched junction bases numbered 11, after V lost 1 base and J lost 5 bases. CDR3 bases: TGTGCCAGCAGTTTATTGGCGGCGGGAGGGCCCGGCGAGACCCAGTACTTC. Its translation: CASSLLAAGGPGETQYF.

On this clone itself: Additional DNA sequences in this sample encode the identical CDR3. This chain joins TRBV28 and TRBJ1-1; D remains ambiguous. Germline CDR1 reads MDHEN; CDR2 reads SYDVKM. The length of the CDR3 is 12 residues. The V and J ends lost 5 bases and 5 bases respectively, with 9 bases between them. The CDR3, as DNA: TGTGCCAGCAGTGTCCGTGGTACTGAAGCTTTCTTT. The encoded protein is CASSVRGTEAFF.

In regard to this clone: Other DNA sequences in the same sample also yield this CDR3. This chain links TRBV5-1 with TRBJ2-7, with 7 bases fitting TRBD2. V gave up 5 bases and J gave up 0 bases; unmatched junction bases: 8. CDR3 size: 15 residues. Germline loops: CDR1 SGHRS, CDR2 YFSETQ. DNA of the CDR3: TGCGCCAGCAGTCCGGACGGGGGGAGCTCCTACGAGCAGTACTTC. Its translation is CASSPDGGSSYEQYF.

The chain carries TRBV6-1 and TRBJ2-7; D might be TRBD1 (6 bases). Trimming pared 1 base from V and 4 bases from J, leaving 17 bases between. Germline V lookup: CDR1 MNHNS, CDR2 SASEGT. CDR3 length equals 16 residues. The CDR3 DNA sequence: TGTGCCAGCAGTGAAGGGGCTGGGGGCTTTCATTACGAGCAGTACTTC. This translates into CASSEGAGGFHYEQYF.

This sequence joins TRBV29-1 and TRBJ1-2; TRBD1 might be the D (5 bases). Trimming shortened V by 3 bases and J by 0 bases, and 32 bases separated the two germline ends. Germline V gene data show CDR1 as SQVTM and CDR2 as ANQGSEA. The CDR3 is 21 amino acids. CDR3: CSVEPTGDSQAGTFSNYGYTF. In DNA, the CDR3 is TGCAGCGTTGAGCCGACCGGGGATTCACAGGCGGGGACTTTTTCTAACTATGGCTACACCTTC.

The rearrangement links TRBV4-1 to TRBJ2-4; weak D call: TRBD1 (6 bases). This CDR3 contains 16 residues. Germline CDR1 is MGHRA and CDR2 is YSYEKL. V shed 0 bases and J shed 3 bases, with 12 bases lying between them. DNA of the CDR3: TGCGCCAGCAGCCAAGATTCAGTCAGGGGCAAAAACATTCAGTACTTC. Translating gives CASSQDSVRGKNIQYF.

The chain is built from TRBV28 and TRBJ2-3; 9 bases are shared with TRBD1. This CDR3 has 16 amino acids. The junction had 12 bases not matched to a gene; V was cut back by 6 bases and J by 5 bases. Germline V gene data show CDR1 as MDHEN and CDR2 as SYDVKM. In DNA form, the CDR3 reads TGTGCCAGCAGCAGTTTAAAGGACAGGGGACGAGATACGCAGTATTTT. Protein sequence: CASSSLKDRGRDTQYF.

The CDR3 sequence is CASSFRGPGYEQYF. CDR3 sequence (DNA): TGTGCCAGCAGTTTTCGGGGACCGGGGTACGAGCAGTACTTC. This chain uses TRBV28 with TRBJ2-7; D is possibly TRBD1 or TRBD2 (5 bases each). CDR3 length: 14 residues. V lost 3 bases and J lost 4, with 13 bases in between. Per the germline V gene, CDR1 is MDHEN and CDR2 is SYDVKM. Combining the CDR3 with reference TRBV28 and TRBJ2-7 gives the whole variable domain DVKVTQSSRYLVKRTGEKVFLECVQDMDHENMFWYRQDPGLGLRLIYFSYDVKMKEKGDIPEGYSVSREKKERFSLILESASTNQTSMYLCASSFRGPGYEQYFGPGTRLTVT.

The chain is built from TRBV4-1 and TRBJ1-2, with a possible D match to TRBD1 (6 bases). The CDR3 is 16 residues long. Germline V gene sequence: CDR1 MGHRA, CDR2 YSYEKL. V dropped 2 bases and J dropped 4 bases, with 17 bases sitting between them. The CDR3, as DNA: TGCGCCAGCAGCCAACCCCCGGGTTCAGGGGCCTATGGCTACACCTTC. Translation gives CASSQPPGSGAYGYTF.

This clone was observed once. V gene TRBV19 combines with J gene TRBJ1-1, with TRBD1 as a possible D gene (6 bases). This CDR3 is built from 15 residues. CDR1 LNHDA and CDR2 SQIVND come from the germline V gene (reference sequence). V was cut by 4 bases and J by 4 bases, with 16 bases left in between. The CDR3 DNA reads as TGTGCCAGTAGTAATCCAGCCGAGGGGGGCACTGAAGCTTTCTTT. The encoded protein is CASSNPAEGGTEAFF.

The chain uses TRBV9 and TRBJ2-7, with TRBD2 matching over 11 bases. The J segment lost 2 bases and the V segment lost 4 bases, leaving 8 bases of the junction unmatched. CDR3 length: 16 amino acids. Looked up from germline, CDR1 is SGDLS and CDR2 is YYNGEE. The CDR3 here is CASSQGTSGKAYEQYF. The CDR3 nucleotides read TGTGCCAGCAGCCAAGGGACTAGCGGTAAGGCCTACGAGCAGTACTTC. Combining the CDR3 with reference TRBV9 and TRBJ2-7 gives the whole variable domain DSGVTQTPKHLITATGQRVTLRCSPRSGDLSVYWYQQSLDQGLQFLIQYYNGEERAKGNILERFSAQQFPDLHSELNLSSLELGDSALYFCASSQGTSGKAYEQYFGPGTRLTVT.

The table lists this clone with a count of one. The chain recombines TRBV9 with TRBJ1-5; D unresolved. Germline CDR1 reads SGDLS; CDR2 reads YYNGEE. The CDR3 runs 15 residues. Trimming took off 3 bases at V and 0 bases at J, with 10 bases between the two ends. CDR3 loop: CASSASHYSNQPQHF. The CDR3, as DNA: TGTGCCAGCAGCGCCTCGCATTATAGCAATCAGCCCCAGCATTTT.

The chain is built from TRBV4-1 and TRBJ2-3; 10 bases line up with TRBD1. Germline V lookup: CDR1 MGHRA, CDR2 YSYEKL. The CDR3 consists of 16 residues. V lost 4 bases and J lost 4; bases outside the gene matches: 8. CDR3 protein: CASSLDTGQGADTQYF. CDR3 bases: TGCGCCAGCAGCCTAGATACTGGACAGGGGGCAGATACGCAGTATTTT.

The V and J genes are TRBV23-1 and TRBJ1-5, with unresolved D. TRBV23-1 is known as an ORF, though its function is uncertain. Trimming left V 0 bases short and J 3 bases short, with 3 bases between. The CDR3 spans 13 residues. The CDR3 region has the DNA TGCGCCAGCAGTCAATCTTCCAATCAGCCCCAGCATTTT. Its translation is CASSQSSNQPQHF.

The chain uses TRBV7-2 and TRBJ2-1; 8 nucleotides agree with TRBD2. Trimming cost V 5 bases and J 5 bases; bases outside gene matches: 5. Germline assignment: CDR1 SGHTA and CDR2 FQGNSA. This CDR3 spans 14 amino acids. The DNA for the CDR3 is TGTGCCAGCAGCCCGGGACTAGGGAACAATGAGCAGTTCTTC. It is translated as CASSPGLGNNEQFF. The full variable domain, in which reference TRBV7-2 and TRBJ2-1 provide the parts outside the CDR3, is GAGVSQSPSNKVTEKGKDVELRCDPISGHTALYWYRQSLGQGLEFLIYFQGNSAPDKSGLPSDRFSAERTGGSVSTLTIQRTQQEDSAVYLCASSPGLGNNEQFFGPGTRLTVL.

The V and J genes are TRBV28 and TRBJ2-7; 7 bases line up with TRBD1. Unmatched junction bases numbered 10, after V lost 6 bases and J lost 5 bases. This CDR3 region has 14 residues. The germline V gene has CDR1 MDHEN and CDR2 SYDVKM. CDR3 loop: CASSPSRGRDEQYF. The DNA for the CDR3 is TGTGCCAGCAGCCCAAGCAGGGGGAGAGACGAGCAGTACTTC.

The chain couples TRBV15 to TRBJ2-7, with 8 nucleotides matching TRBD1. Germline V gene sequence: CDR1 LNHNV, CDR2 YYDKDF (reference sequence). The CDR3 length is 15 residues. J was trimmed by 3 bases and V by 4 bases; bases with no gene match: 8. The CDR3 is CATSTDRGGFYEQYF. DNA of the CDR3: TGTGCCACCAGCACCGACAGGGGTGGCTTCTACGAGCAGTACTTC.

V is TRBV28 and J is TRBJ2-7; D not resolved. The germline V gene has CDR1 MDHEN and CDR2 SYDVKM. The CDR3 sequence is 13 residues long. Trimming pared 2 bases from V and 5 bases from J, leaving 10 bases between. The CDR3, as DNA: TGTGCCAGCAGTTTAAGGCGTGTGGACGAGCAGTACTTC. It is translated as CASSLRRVDEQYF.

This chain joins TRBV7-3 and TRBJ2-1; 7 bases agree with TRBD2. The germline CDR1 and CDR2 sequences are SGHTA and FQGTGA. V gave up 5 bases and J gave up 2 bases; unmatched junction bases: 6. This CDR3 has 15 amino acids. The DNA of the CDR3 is TGTGCCAGCAGCGTCCTAGCGGTGACCTACAATGAGCAGTTCTTC. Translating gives CASSVLAVTYNEQFF.

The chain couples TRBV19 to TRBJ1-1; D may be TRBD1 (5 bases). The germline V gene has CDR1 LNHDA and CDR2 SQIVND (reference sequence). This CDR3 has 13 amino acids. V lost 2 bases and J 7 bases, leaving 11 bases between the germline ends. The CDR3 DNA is TGTGCCAGTAGTATACCGGGACCCATTGAAGCTTTCTTT. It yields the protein CASSIPGPIEAFF.

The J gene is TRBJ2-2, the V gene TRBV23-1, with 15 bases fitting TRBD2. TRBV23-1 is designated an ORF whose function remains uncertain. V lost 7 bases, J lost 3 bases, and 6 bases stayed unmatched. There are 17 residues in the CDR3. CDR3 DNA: TGCGCCAGCAACCCGGGACTAGCGGGAGGACACACCGGGGAGCTGTTTTTT. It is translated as CASNPGLAGGHTGELFF.

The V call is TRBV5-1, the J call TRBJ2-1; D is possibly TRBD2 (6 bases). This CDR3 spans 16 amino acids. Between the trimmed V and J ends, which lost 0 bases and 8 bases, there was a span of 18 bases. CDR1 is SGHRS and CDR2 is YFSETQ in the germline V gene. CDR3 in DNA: TGCGCCAGCAGCTTGGCCGCTGCGGGAAGGTCAGATGAGCAGTTCTTC. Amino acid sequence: CASSLAAAGRSDEQFF. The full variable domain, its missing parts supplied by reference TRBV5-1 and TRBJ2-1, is KAGVTQTPRYLIKTRGQQVTLSCSPISGHRSVSWYQQTPGQGLQFLFEYFSETQRNKGNFPGRFSGRQFSNSRSEMNVSTLELGDSALYLCASSLAAAGRSDEQFFGPGTRLTVL.

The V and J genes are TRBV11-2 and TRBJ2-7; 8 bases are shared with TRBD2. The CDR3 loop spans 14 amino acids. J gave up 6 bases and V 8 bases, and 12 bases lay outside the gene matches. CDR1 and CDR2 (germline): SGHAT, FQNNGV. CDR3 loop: CASAPGAGGTEQYF. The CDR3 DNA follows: TGTGCCAGCGCCCCGGGGGCGGGAGGAACCGAGCAGTACTTC.

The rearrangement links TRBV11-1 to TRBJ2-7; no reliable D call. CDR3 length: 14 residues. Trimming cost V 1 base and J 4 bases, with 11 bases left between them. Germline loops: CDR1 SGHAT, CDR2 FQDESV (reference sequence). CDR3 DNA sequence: TGTGCCAGCAGCTTAGGGTTCGGGTTATACGAGCAGTACTTC. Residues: CASSLGFGLYEQYF.

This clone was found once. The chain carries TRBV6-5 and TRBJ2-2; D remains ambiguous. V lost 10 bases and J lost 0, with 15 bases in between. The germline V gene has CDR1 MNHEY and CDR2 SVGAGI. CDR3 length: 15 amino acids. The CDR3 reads CATGKSRSNTGELFF. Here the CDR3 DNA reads TGTGCCACTGGAAAAAGCAGATCGAACACCGGGGAGCTGTTTTTT.

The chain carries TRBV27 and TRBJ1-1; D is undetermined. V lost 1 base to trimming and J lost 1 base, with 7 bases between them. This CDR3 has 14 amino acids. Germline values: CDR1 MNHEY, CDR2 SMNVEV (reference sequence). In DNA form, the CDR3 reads TGTGCCAGCAGTTTATTCGCACCGAACACTGAAGCTTTCTTT. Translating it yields CASSLFAPNTEAFF.